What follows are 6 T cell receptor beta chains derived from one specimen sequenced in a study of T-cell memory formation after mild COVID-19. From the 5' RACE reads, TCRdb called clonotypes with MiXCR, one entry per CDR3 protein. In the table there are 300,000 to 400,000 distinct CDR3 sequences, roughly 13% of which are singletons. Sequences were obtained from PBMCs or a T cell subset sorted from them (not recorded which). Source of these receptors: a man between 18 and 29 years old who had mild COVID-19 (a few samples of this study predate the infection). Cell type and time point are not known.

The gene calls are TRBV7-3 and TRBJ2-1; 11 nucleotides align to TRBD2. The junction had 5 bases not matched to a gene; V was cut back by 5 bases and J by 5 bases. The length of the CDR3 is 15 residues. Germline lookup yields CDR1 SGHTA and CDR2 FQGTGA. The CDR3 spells CASSDTSGRNNEQFF. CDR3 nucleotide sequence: TGTGCCAGCAGCGATACTAGCGGGAGAAACAATGAGCAGTTCTTC. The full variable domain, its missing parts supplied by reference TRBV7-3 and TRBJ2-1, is GAGVSQTPSNKVTEKGKYVELRCDPISGHTALYWYRQSLGQGPEFLIYFQGTGAADDSGLPNDRFFAVRPEGSVSTLKIQRTERGDSAVYLCASSDTSGRNNEQFFGPGTRLTVL.

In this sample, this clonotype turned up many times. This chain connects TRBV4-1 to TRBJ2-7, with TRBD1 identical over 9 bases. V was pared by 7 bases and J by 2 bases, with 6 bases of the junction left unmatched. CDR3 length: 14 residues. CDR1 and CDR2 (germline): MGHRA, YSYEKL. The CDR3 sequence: CASTKDRGTYEQYF. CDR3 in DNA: TGCGCCAGCACCAAGGACAGGGGTACCTACGAGCAGTACTTC.

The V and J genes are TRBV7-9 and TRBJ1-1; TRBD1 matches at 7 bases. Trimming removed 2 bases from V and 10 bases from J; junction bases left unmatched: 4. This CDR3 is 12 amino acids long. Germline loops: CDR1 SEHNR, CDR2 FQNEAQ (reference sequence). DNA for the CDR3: TGTGCCAGCAGCTTACACAGGGGAGGAGCTTTCTTT. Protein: CASSLHRGGAFF.

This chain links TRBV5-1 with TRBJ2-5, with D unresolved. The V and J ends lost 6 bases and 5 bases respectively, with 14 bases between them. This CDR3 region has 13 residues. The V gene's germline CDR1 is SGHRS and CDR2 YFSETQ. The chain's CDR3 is CASIGPHGETQYF. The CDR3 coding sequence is TGCGCCAGCATTGGCCCCCACGGGGAGACCCAGTACTTC.

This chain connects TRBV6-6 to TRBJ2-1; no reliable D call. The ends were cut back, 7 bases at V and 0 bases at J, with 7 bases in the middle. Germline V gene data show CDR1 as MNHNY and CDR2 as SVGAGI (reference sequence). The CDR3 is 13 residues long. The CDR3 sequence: CASKDGSYNEQFF. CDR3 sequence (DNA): TGTGCCAGCAAGGACGGCTCCTACAATGAGCAGTTCTTC.

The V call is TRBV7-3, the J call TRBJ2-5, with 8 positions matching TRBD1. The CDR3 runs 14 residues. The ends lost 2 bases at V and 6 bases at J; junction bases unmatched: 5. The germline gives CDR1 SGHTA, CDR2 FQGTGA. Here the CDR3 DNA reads TGTGCCAGCAGCTTATCAGGGGGCGAAAAGACCCAGTACTTC. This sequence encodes CASSLSGGEKTQYF.